The 9 T cell receptor beta chains listed next were all sequenced from one sample in a study of blood T cell repertoires in COVID-19. The repertoire was sequenced with immunoSEQ multiplex PCR; TCRdb's copy has only in-frame clones and lacks some. The sample lists 50,000 or so clones, more than 90% seen once, with approximately 4% in the top ten. Sequencing was done on a sample of peripheral blood. These receptors originate from a human donor in a cohort sampled during active COVID-19.

V usage is TRBV5-1 and J usage is TRBJ2-2; TRBD1 is a possible D gene (5 bases). With 9 bases removed from V and 4 bases from J, the gap between germline ends came to 13 bases. The CDR3 extends over 13 amino acids. Germline CDR1 SGHRS, CDR2 YFSETQ. CDR3 nucleotide sequence: TGCGCCACCAGAACAGGTACCACCGGGGAGCTGTTTTTT. Translation gives CATRTGTTGELFF.

CDR3: CASSILREYVTEQFF. The CDR3, as DNA: TGTGCCAGTAGTATACTTCGGGAGTATGTCACTGAGCAGTTCTTC. V is TRBV19 and J is TRBJ2-1; D is possibly TRBD2 (6 bases). The CDR3 covers 15 residues. Germline assignment: CDR1 LNHDA and CDR2 SQIVND (reference sequence). The V and J ends lost 2 bases and 9 bases respectively, with 17 bases between them.

The V gene is TRBV5-4, the J gene TRBJ2-5; D may be TRBD2 (7 bases). The CDR3 length is 15 residues. V shed 3 bases and J shed 5 bases, with 17 bases lying between them. The germline gives CDR1 SGHNT, CDR2 YYREEE (reference sequence). The CDR3 DNA sequence: TGTGCCAGCAGCTACCAAAGCCCGGGGGGCGAGACCCAGTACTTC. Translating it yields CASSYQSPGGETQYF.

This chain links TRBV19 with TRBJ2-4, with 9 bases identical to TRBD1. The V and J ends lost 5 bases and 1 base, in that order; junction bases with no gene match: 3. Germline V gives CDR1 LNHDA, CDR2 SQIVND (reference sequence). The CDR3 contains 15 residues. Here the CDR3 DNA reads TGTGCCAGTAGTGGACAGGGGTGGGCCAAAAACATTCAGTACTTC. Translating it yields CASSGQGWAKNIQYF.

This rearrangement joins TRBV27 to TRBJ1-5; 8 positions agree with TRBD1. V dropped 6 bases and J dropped 1; count of bases not matched to a gene: 5. The germline V gene has CDR1 MNHEY and CDR2 SMNVEV (reference sequence). This CDR3 has 15 amino acids. CDR3 DNA sequence: TGTGCCAGCAGCCGGGACAGGATAAGCAATCAGCCCCAGCATTTT. Encoded protein: CASSRDRISNQPQHF.

For the CDR3, the DNA is TGTGCCAAAAACGGGACACCAGGAAACACCATATATTTT. It encodes CAKNGTPGNTIYF. The chain joins TRBV6-5 to TRBJ1-3; tentative D call: TRBD1 (6 bases). V was trimmed by 10 bases and J by 4 bases, leaving 14 bases between them. This CDR3 is 13 amino acids long. Looked up from germline, CDR1 is MNHEY and CDR2 is SVGAGI.

The V gene is TRBV19, the J gene TRBJ1-1; 8 positions match TRBD1. Germline trimming cut 4 bases from V and 8 bases from J; bases unmatched to any gene: 6. CDR3 size: 13 residues. Germline CDR1 and CDR2: LNHDA and SQIVND (reference sequence). CDR3 sequence: CASSTWTGNEAFF. The CDR3 DNA sequence: TGTGCCAGTAGTACATGGACAGGGAACGAAGCTTTCTTT.

The V gene is TRBV5-5, the J gene TRBJ2-7; 9 bases align to TRBD1. This CDR3 is 15 amino acids long. V dropped 3 bases and J dropped 5; count of bases not matched to a gene: 9. The germline V gene has CDR1 SGHKS and CDR2 YYEKEE (reference sequence). For the CDR3, the DNA is TGTGCCAGCAGCTCCAGACAGGGGGAATTCAACGAGCAGTACTTC. As protein: CASSSRQGEFNEQYF.

V is TRBV10-3 and J is TRBJ1-1; TRBD1 might be the D (6 bases). The germline gives CDR1 ENHRY, CDR2 SYGVKD. This CDR3 spans 13 amino acids. V lost 10 bases and J 2 bases, leaving 14 bases between the germline ends. Here the CDR3 DNA reads TGTGCCACCGCGGACAGTTTAAACACTGAAGCTTTCTTT. As protein: CATADSLNTEAFF.